This T cell receptor (beta chain) emerged from a study of T cell responses to AZD1222 COVID-19 vaccine. Study background: Second doses at about 4 or about 12 weeks were pooled. Study findings and constraints: Among vaccine-associated CD4 TCRs, coverage spanned spike, with dominance at 160-218 and 743-854. Possibly, clonal diversity was underestimated; donors were largely white British and included more females.

As concerns this clone: Antigen: not known.

CDR1 is SGHRS and CDR2 is YFSETQ in the germline V gene. The V gene lost 8 bases and the J gene lost 4 bases, with 12 bases spanning the gap. The CDR3 is 12 residues long. Data came from immunoSEQ multiplex PCR; TCRdb stores just in-frame clones and leaves some out. The repertoire consists of 150,000 to 180,000 clones, with roughly 90% occurring once and the leading ten covering 18%. The input for sequencing was peripheral blood, taken on day 0 of AZD1222 vaccination. The sequence was obtained from an adult in good health. The chain uses TRBV5-1 and TRBJ1-2; D is undetermined. This CDR3 is CASGGEGYGYTF. The CDR3 DNA follows: TGCGCCAGTGGAGGTGAAGGCTATGGCTACACCTTC.